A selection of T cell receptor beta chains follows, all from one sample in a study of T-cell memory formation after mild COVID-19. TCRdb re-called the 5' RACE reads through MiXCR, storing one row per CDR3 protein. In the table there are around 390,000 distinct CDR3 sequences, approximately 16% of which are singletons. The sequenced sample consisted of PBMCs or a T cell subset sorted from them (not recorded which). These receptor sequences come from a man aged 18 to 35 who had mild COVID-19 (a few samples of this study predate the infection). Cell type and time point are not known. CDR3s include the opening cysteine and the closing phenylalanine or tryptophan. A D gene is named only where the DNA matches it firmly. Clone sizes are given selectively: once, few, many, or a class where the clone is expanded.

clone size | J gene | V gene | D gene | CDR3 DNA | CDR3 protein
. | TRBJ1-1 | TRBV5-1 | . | TGCGCCAGCAGCTTTGACAGTACTGAAGCTTTCTTT | CASSFDSTEAFF
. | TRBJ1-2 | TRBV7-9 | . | TGTGCCAGCAGCTTAGGCGGGAATCCGTATGGCTACACCTTC | CASSLGGNPYGYTF
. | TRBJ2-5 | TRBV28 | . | TGTGCCAGCAGTACATCCCAAAGCTGGCAAGAGACCCAGTACTTC | CASSTSQSWQETQYF
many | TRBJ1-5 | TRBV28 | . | TGTGCCAGCAGCAGGGCTAATCAGCCCCAGCATTTT | CASSRANQPQHF
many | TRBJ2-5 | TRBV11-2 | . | TGTGCCAGCAGCTTTCCAGGGGTAGGACAAGAGACCCAGTACTTC | CASSFPGVGQETQYF
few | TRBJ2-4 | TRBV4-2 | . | TGTGCCAGCAGCCAAGCGAGGCAGGGTCAAAACATTCAGTACTTC | CASSQARQGQNIQYF
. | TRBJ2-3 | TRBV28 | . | TGTGCCAGCGGTTCCGTGCGGGGAGCTAGCACAGATACGCAGTATTTT | CASGSVRGASTDTQYF
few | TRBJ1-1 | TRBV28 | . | TGTGCCAGCAGTTCATATCGACAGAAGGCTTTCTTT | CASSSYRQKAFF
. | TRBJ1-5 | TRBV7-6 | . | TGTGCCAGCAGCCCATATGCCGGGGGGGTATTAAATCAGCCCCAGCATTTT | CASSPYAGGVLNQPQHF
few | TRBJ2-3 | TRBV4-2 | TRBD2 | TGTGCCAGCGGAAGAATAGCGGGGGGGAGGGCAGATACGCAGTATTTT | CASGRIAGGRADTQYF
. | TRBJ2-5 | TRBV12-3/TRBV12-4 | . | TGTGCCAGCAGCCCCGTGTACAGACAAGAGACACAGTACTTC | CASSPVYRQETQYF
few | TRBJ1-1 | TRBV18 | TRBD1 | TGTGCCAGCTCACCCCGGACAGGGTGGGACACTGAAGCTTTCTTT | CASSPRTGWDTEAFF
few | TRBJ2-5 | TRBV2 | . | TGTGCCACCACTAGCTTTTCGCAAGAGACCCAGTACTTC | CATTSFSQETQYF